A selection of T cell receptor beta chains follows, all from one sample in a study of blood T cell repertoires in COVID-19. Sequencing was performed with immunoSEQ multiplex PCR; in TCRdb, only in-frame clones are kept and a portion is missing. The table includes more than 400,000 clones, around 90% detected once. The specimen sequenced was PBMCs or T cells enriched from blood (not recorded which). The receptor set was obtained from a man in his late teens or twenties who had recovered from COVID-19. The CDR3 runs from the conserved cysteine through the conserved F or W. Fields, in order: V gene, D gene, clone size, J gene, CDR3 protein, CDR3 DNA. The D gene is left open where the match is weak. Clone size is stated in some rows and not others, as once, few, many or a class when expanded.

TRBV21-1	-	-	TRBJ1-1	CASSKLGGGRTEAFF	TGTGCCAGCAGCAAATTAGGGGGGGGCAGGACTGAAGCTTTCTTT
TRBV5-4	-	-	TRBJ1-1	CASSPDSKTLEAFF	TGTGCCAGCAGCCCTGATAGCAAAACTCTTGAAGCTTTCTTT
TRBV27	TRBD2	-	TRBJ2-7	CASSSYSGRGYEQYF	TGTGCCAGCAGTTCCTATAGCGGGAGAGGTTACGAGCAGTACTTC
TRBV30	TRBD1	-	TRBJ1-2	CAWTGGTYGYTF	TGTGCCTGGACAGGGGGTACCTATGGCTACACCTTC
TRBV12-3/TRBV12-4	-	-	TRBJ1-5	CASSDSWRPQHF	TGTGCCAGCAGCGACTCTTGGAGGCCCCAGCATTTT
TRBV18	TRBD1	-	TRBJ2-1	CASSQNRDRGIDEQFF	TGTGCCAGCTCACAAAATAGGGACAGGGGGATCGATGAGCAGTTCTTC
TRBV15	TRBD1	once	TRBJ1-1	CATSSPGTGDTEAFF	TGTGCCACCAGCAGCCCCGGGACAGGTGACACTGAAGCTTTCTTT
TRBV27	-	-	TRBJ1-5	CASSRGGIARPQHF	TGTGCCAGCAGTCGGGGGGGGATCGCCCGGCCCCAGCATTTT
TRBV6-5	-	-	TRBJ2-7	CASSMGSYEQYF	TGTGCCAGCAGTATGGGGAGCTACGAGCAGTACTTC
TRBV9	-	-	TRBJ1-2	CASSVDADTTNYGYTF	TGTGCCAGCAGCGTAGATGCGGATACTACGAACTATGGCTACACCTTC
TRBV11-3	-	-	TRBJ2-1	CASSTRLGRWGVGSYEQFF	TGTGCCAGCAGCACAAGACTAGGTCGGTGGGGGGTAGGCTCGTATGAGCAGTTCTTC
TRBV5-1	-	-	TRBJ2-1	CASSPLSGGSYNEQFF	TGCGCCAGCAGCCCGTTATCCGGGGGATCCTACAATGAGCAGTTCTTC
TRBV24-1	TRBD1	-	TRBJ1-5	CATSDSGQGVSNQPQHF	TGTGCCACCAGTGATTCGGGACAGGGTGTCAGCAATCAGCCCCAGCATTTT
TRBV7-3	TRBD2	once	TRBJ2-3	CASSLTSGSGTDTQYF	TGTGCCAGCAGCTTGACTAGCGGGAGTGGAACAGATACGCAGTATTTT
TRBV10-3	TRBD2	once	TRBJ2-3	CAISAASGGPDTQYF	TGTGCCATCAGTGCGGCTAGCGGGGGGCCAGATACGCAGTATTTT
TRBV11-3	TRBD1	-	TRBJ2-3	CASSLGSAGGGYTQYF	TGTGCCAGCAGCTTAGGGTCGGCAGGGGGCGGGTATACGCAGTATTTT
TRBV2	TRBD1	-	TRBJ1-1	CASSLTGQGRAEAFF	TGTGCCAGCAGCCTTACGGGACAGGGGCGGGCTGAAGCTTTCTTT
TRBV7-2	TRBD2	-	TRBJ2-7	CASSLLGLADAGEQYF	TGTGCCAGCAGCTTATTAGGACTAGCGGACGCGGGCGAGCAGTACTTC
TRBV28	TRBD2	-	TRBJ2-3	CASSLGGRGTDTQYF	TGTGCCAGCAGCCTCGGCGGGAGGGGCACAGATACGCAGTATTTT
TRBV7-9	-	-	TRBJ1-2	CASSPRVANYGYTF	TGTGCCAGCAGCCCCCGGGTAGCTAACTATGGCTACACCTTC
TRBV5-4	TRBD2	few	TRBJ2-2	CASSPAWGGTGELFF	TGTGCCAGCAGCCCTGCTTGGGGGGGCACCGGGGAGCTGTTTTTT
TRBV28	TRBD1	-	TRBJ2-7	CASSLPGQGPIYEQYF	TGTGCCAGCAGTTTACCGGGACAGGGACCCATCTACGAGCAGTACTTC
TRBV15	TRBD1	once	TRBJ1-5	CATSRTGDRQPQHF	TGTGCCACCAGCAGAACAGGGGATCGGCAGCCCCAGCATTTT
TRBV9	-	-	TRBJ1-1	CASSVGPGTNTEAFF	TGTGCCAGCAGCGTAGGTCCGGGTACGAACACTGAAGCTTTCTTT
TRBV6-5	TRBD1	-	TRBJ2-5	CASRTGGFETQYF	TGTGCCAGCAGGACAGGGGGCTTCGAGACCCAGTACTTC
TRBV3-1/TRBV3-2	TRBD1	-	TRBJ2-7	CASSQRTGAISYEQYF	TGTGCCAGCAGCCAAAGGACAGGGGCGATATCCTACGAGCAGTACTTC
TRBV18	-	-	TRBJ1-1	CASSPLSGHGLTEAFF	TGTGCCAGCTCACCACTTTCCGGACACGGTCTAACTGAAGCTTTCTTT
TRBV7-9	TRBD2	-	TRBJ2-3	CASSFEEGLAGVVTQYF	TGTGCCAGCAGCTTCGAAGAAGGACTAGCGGGAGTGGTTACGCAGTATTTT
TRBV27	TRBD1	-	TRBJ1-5	CASSKPGTGYDQPQHF	TGTGCCAGCAGTAAACCCGGGACAGGGTACGATCAGCCCCAGCATTTT
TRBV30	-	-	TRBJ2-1	CAWSATREAQQFF	TGTGCCTGGAGTGCTACACGGGAAGCTCAGCAGTTCTTC
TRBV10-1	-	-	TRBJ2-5	CASSEWSDGTQYF	TGCGCCAGCAGTGAGTGGAGTGACGGGACCCAGTACTTC
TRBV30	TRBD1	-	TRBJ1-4	CAWDRGGEKLFF	TGTGCCTGGGACAGGGGGGGTGAAAAACTGTTTTTT
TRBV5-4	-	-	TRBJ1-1	CASSSGFDGTEAFF	TGTGCCAGCAGCTCGGGGTTCGATGGCACTGAAGCTTTCTTT
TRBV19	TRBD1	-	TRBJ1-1	CASSITHNRGLTNRFF	TGTGCCAGTAGTATCACGCATAACAGGGGGTTGACAAATAGGTTCTTT
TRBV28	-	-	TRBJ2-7	CASSQRPRRAGGLGRDEQYF	TGTGCCAGCAGCCAAAGGCCACGCAGGGCAGGGGGGCTAGGAAGGGACGAGCAGTACTTC
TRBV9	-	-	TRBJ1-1	CASSVAGGERTEAFF	TGTGCCAGCAGCGTAGCCGGGGGAGAGCGGACTGAAGCTTTCTTT
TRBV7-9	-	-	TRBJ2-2	CASSLAPGRQKNTGELFF	TGTGCCAGCAGCTTAGCGCCAGGTAGACAGAAGAACACCGGGGAGCTGTTTTTT
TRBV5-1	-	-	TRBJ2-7	CASSPRDSTYEQYF	TGCGCCAGCAGCCCGCGGGACAGTACCTACGAGCAGTACTTC
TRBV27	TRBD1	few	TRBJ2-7	CASSPRQGVYEQYF	TGTGCCAGCAGTCCTAGACAGGGAGTCTACGAGCAGTACTTC
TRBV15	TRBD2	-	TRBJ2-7	CATSRDQAGAGEQYF	TGTGCCACCAGCAGAGATCAAGCGGGGGCGGGGGAGCAGTACTTC
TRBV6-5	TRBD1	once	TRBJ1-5	CASSQDRGNQPQHF	TGTGCCAGCAGCCAGGACAGGGGCAATCAGCCCCAGCATTTT
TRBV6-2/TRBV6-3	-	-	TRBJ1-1	CASSYLAAPIQAFF	TGTGCCAGCAGTTACTTGGCGGCGCCGATCCAAGCTTTCTTT
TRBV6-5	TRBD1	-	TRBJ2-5	CASRRQGRETQYF	TGTGCCAGCAGGCGACAGGGGCGAGAGACCCAGTACTTC
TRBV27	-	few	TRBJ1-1	CASSERENTEAFF	TGTGCCAGCAGTGAGCGGGAGAACACTGAAGCTTTCTTT
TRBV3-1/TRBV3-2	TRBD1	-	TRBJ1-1	CASSQDSRQGGTEAFF	TGTGCCAGCAGCCAAGATTCGAGACAGGGTGGCACTGAAGCTTTCTTT
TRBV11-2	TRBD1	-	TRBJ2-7	CASSTRQGRYEQYF	TGTGCCAGCAGCACCCGACAGGGTCGGTACGAGCAGTACTTC
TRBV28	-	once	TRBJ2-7	CASGSGWQGYEQYF	TGTGCCAGCGGGTCAGGGTGGCAGGGCTACGAGCAGTACTTC
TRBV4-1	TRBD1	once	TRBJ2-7	CASSQEETGGVEQYF	TGCGCCAGCAGCCAAGAGGAGACAGGGGGCGTCGAGCAGTACTTC
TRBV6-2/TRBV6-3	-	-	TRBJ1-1	CASSFGGGVTEAFF	TGTGCCAGCAGTTTTGGGGGAGGAGTGACTGAAGCTTTCTTT
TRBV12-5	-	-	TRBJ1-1	CASGSRGNTEAFF	TGTGCTAGTGGTTCAAGGGGGAACACTGAAGCTTTCTTT
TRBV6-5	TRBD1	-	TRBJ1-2	CAALVGGGYTF	TGTGCCGCCTTGGTAGGGGGCGGCTACACCTTC
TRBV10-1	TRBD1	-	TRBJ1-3	CASSGDRVSGNTIYF	TGCGCCAGCAGTGGGGACAGAGTTTCTGGAAACACCATATATTTT
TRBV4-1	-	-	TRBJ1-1	CASSQAQLGGNTGAFF	TGCGCCAGCAGCCAGGCCCAATTAGGGGGAAACACTGGAGCTTTCTTT